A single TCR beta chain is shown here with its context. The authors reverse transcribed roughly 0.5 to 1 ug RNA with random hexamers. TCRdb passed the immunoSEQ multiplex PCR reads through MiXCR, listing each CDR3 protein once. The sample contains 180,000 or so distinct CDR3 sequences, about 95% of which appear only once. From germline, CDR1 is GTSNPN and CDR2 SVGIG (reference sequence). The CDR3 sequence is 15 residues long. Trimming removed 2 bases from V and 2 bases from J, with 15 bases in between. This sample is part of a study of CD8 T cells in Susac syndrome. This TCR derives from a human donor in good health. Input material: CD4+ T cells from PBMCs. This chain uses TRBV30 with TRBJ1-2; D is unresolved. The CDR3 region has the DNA TGTGCCTGGAGTAGTAGAGGGTCGGGGAACTATGGCTACACCTTC. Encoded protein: CAWSSRGSGNYGYTF. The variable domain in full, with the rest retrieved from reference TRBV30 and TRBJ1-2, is SQTIHQWPATLVQPVGSPLSLECTVEGTSNPNLYWYRQAAGRGLQLLFYSVGIGQISSEVPQNLSASRPQDRQFILSSKKLLLSDSGFYLCAWSSRGSGNYGYTFGSGTRLTVV.